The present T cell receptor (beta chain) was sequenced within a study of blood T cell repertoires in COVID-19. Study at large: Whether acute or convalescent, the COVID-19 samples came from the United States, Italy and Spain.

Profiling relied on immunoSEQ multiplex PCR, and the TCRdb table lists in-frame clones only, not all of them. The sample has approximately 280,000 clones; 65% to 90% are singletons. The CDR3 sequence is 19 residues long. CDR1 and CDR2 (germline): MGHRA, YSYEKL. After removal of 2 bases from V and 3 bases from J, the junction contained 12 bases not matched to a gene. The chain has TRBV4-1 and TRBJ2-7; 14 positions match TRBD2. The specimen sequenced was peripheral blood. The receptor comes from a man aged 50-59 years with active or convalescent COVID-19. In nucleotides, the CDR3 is TGCGCCAGCAGCCAACTCGGACTAGCGGGAGGTATAGGGGGCTACGAGCAGTACTTC. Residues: CASSQLGLAGGIGGYEQYF.